This is a list of T cell receptor beta chains from one sample in a study of tumor and adjacent non-tumor tissue in lung cancer. Each CDR3 protein is one row after TCRdb ran MiXCR on the multiplex PCR reads. Of 220,000 or so distinct CDR3 sequences listed, approximately 74% are singletons. Sequencing was carried out using lung tumor tissue. These receptors came from a man in his sixties with non-small cell lung cancer. Both conserved end residues are part of each CDR3. The D gene is left open where the match is weak. The listing skips clone size in some rows; elsewhere it reads once, few, many or a size class.

>TRBV11-3|NA|15|TRBJ2-7|once
TGTGCCAGCAGTTCCTCAACGTGCATCGACTACGAGCAGTACTTC
CASSSSTCIDYEQYF
>TRBV6-1|NA|14|TRBJ2-5|many
TGTGCCAGCACCGAGGATGGGGTCCGGAAGACCCAGTACTTC
CASTEDGVRKTQYF
>TRBV10-3|NA|13|TRBJ2-7|NA
TGTGCCATCAGTGAGGGAGCCAACTACGAGCAGTACTTC
CAISEGANYEQYF
>TRBV20-1|NA|11|TRBJ2-7|few
TGCAGTGTCGAGCCTAATCAAGAGCAGTACTTC
CSVEPNQEQYF
>TRBV6-5|NA|15|TRBJ1-1|once
TGTGCCAGCAGTAAACCAGGGTTTTTGAACACTGAAGCTTTCTTT
CASSKPGFLNTEAFF
>TRBV30|NA|12|TRBJ1-2|many
TGTGCCTGGACCAAATCCTTCGGGGGCTACACCTTC
CAWTKSFGGYTF
>TRBV7-9|NA|15|TRBJ2-2|NA
TGTGCCAGCAGACCCGGGACGGCGAACACCGGGGAGCTGTTTTTT
CASRPGTANTGELFF
>TRBV20-1|TRBD1|14|TRBJ2-7|NA
TGCATTGCTAGAGCCGGGACAGGGTTAAGGGAGCAGTACTTC
CIARAGTGLREQYF
>TRBV6-1|NA|14|TRBJ2-7|NA
TGTGTAAGCGAGAATGGGGGCAGCTCCTACGAACAGTACTTC
CVSENGGSSYEQYF
>TRBV30|TRBD1|12|TRBJ2-7|NA
TGTGCCTGGGGACAGGGGTTTCACGAGCAGTACTTC
CAWGQGFHEQYF
>TRBV12-3/TRBV12-4|TRBD1|16|TRBJ1-6|NA
TGTGCCAGCAGTTCTTTAAACACGGGACAGGGGTCACCCCTCCACTTT
CASSSLNTGQGSPLHF
>TRBV6-5|NA|15|TRBJ2-7|NA
TGTGCCAGCGGCAATGGGGGAGGCACTCTCTACGAGCGGTACTTC
CASGNGGGTLYERYF
>TRBV29-1|NA|12|TRBJ1-5|NA
TGCAGCGCACGGGACGTCGATCAGCCCCAGCATTTT
CSARDVDQPQHF
>TRBV6-2/TRBV6-3|NA|13|TRBJ2-7|few
TGTGCCAGCAGTGCCAAGCGAGCCTACGAGCAGTACTTC
CASSAKRAYEQYF
>TRBV11-3|NA|13|TRBJ1-1|NA
TGTGCCAGCAGCTTCGGGGTGAAAACTGAAGCATTCTTT
CASSFGVKTEAFF
>TRBV20-1|TRBD2|14|TRBJ2-2|many
TGCAGTGCTAGTACTAGCGGGGCCACCGGGGAGCTGTTTTTT
CSASTSGATGELFF
>TRBV20-1|NA|12|TRBJ2-1|many
TGCAGTGCTAGGTTAGCTCGAAATGAGCAGTTCTTC
CSARLARNEQFF
>TRBV20-1|TRBD1|14|TRBJ1-5|NA
TGCAGTGCTAGGTACAGGGGGGGCAATCAGCCCCAGCATTTT
CSARYRGGNQPQHF
>TRBV4-3|NA|13|TRBJ1-1|few
TGCGCCAGCAGCCAATCCCCGGTCGCTGAAGCTTTCTTT
CASSQSPVAEAFF
>TRBV11-3|NA|12|TRBJ2-4|NA
TGTGTCAGCAGCCTCACAGGTTTCATTCAATACTTC
CVSSLTGFIQYF
>TRBV6-1|TRBD1|15|TRBJ1-5|NA
TGTGCCAGCACCTGGACAGGGGTTAGCAATCAGCCCCAATATTTT
CASTWTGVSNQPQYF
>TRBV4-2|NA|14|TRBJ2-1|NA
TGTGCCAGCGGCCAAGTGAGCAATCACAATGAACAGTTCTTC
CASGQVSNHNEQFF